The clone carrying this T cell receptor (beta chain) has ten or more counts. These data belong to a study of neurological immune-mediated disorders. The germline V gene has CDR1 DFQATT and CDR2 SNEGSKA (reference sequence). This CDR3 comprises 15 residues. The ends lost 6 bases at V and 2 bases at J; junction bases unmatched: 7. TCRdb reprocessed the 5' RACE reads with MiXCR, giving one entry per CDR3 protein. The table has about 58,000 distinct CDR3 sequences, 2% to 3% seen once. The origin of this receptor is a man in his fifties or sixties with multiple sclerosis. The V call is TRBV20-1, the J call TRBJ2-3; 11 nucleotides align to TRBD2. What was sequenced was PBMCs. The CDR3 DNA is TGCAGTGCCAGCCTAGCGGGGGGATTCACAGATACGCAGTATTTT. The encoded protein is CSASLAGGFTDTQYF.